This is a list of T cell receptor beta chains from one sample in a study of T cells in Graves' hyperthyroidism and ophthalmopathy. TCRdb used MiXCR to reprocess the multiplex PCR reads, holding one entry per CDR3 protein. The sample has approximately 600,000 distinct CDR3 sequences; over 12% are singletons. Sequenced material: blood. The receptors derive from a woman in her thirties or forties with Graves' ophthalmopathy. Both conserved end residues are part of each CDR3. The D gene is left open where the match is weak. A row's size may be missing; if present it is once, few, many or a size class.

>many|TRBV2|-|TRBJ1-2
TGTGCCAGCAGGGACCCCAGTGATGGCTACACCTTC
CASRDPSDGYTF
>-|TRBV15|-|TRBJ1-6
TGTGCCACCAGCAGAGTGCCACAGGGTACACGTTCACCCCTCCACTTT
CATSRVPQGTRSPLHF
>many|TRBV27|-|TRBJ2-5
TGTGCCAGCAGTTTACTTGGACAGCAAGAGACCCAGTACTTC
CASSLLGQQETQYF
>-|TRBV6-1|TRBD1|TRBJ2-2
TGTGCCAGCAGTGAATTAATTTGGGGACAGTACACCGGGGAGCTGTTTTTT
CASSELIWGQYTGELFF
>-|TRBV12-3/TRBV12-4|-|TRBJ2-7
TGTGCCAGCAGTCAGCTTACCTACGAGCAGTACTTC
CASSQLTYEQYF
>many|TRBV4-2|-|TRBJ2-5
TGTGCCAGCAGCCAAGTTTTTCGGGGTTCTGGGCTAACTTTCAAAGAGACCCAGTACTTC
CASSQVFRGSGLTFKETQYF
>-|TRBV20-1|-|TRBJ1-5
TGCAGTGCCTTCCATAATAGCAATCAGCCCCAGCATTTT
CSAFHNSNQPQHF
>many|TRBV20-1|-|TRBJ2-7
TGCAGTGCTAGAGGGCAGGCCACCTACGAGCAGTACTTC
CSARGQATYEQYF
>few|TRBV2|-|TRBJ1-1
TGTGCCAGCAGGGTGGACAGTTGGGGCACTGAAGCTTTCTTT
CASRVDSWGTEAFF
>few|TRBV18|-|TRBJ1-1
TGTGCCAGCTCACCACAGCCGAACCCAGGACGCAACACTGAAGCTTTCTTT
CASSPQPNPGRNTEAFF
>many|TRBV28|TRBD1|TRBJ2-5
TGTGCCAGCAGCCCGGACAGGGGGCGAAGAGAGACCCAGTACTTC
CASSPDRGRRETQYF
>-|TRBV30|-|TRBJ2-7
TGTGCCTGCCGGACCGAGGCCTACGAGCAGTACTTC
CACRTEAYEQYF
>many|TRBV6-2/TRBV6-3|TRBD1|TRBJ2-2
TGTGCCAGCACGCAGGGGGCGTGGACCGGGGAGCTGTTTTTT
CASTQGAWTGELFF
>many|TRBV15|-|TRBJ2-2
TGTGCCACCAGCACCTTGGGGGCCGGGGAGCTGTTTTTT
CATSTLGAGELFF
>few|TRBV19|TRBD1|TRBJ2-2
TGTGCCAGTAGTATTGGGGACAGGGAAGTATCCGGGGAGCTGTTTTTT
CASSIGDREVSGELFF
>many|TRBV6-2/TRBV6-3|-|TRBJ1-1
TGTGCCAGCAGTTACCCTGACAGCCGGCTTGAAGCTTTCTTT
CASSYPDSRLEAFF
>-|TRBV12-3/TRBV12-4|TRBD1|TRBJ1-2
TGTGCCAGCAGTTCAAGACAGGGTTACTATGGCTACACCTTC
CASSSRQGYYGYTF
>many|TRBV7-2|-|TRBJ1-1
TGTGCCAGCAGCTTACTTGGCATCATGAACACTGAAGCTTTCTTT
CASSLLGIMNTEAFF
>-|TRBV11-2|-|TRBJ1-1
TGTGCCAGCAGCTTAGATAGGGGCAGGCTGGCTTTCTTT
CASSLDRGRLAFF
>many|TRBV6-5|TRBD1|TRBJ2-5
TGTGCCAGCAGTCGACAGGGGAGGAAAGAGACCCAGTACTTC
CASSRQGRKETQYF
>many|TRBV18|-|TRBJ1-5
TGTGCCAGCTCACTTCAGGACAGCCACAATCAGCCCCAGCATTTT
CASSLQDSHNQPQHF
>many|TRBV20-1|TRBD2|TRBJ2-7
TGCAGTGCTAGCCCGGGACTAGCAGATTACGAGCAGTACTTC
CSASPGLADYEQYF
>many|TRBV15|TRBD2|TRBJ2-2
TGTGCCACCAGCCCCACTAGCGGGTCCACCGGGGAGCTGTTTTTT
CATSPTSGSTGELFF
>many|TRBV28|-|TRBJ2-7
TGTGCCAGCAGTAAAACGGGGACTCTCTCCTACGAGCAGTACTTC
CASSKTGTLSYEQYF
>many|TRBV28|TRBD2|TRBJ2-7
TGTGCCAGCACTAGTAGCGGGTTCGCCTACGAGCAGTACTTC
CASTSSGFAYEQYF
>many|TRBV20-1|TRBD1|TRBJ1-2
TGCAGTGCTATCGGACAGGGGGCTACTAACGTCTATGGCTACACCTTC
CSAIGQGATNVYGYTF
>-|TRBV29-1|TRBD1|TRBJ2-7
TGCAGCGTTGTCTTCGGAGAGACAGGGGGAAGCGAGCAGTACTTC
CSVVFGETGGSEQYF
>many|TRBV19|-|TRBJ1-5
TGTGCCAGTAGTATTCAGAGCAATCAGCCCCAGCATTTT
CASSIQSNQPQHF
>-|TRBV14|-|TRBJ1-1
TGTGCCAGCAGCCAAGAGTGGGGGGACGACACTGAAGCTTTCTTT
CASSQEWGDDTEAFF
>few|TRBV7-8|-|TRBJ2-2
TGTGCCAGCAGCCTCCGACCCAGGACAAATCCCGGGGAGCTGTTTTTT
CASSLRPRTNPGELFF
>many|TRBV5-1|-|TRBJ2-7
TGCGCCAGCAGCTCCCCGACGGCCCTCGAGCAGTACTTC
CASSSPTALEQYF
>few|TRBV20-1|-|TRBJ2-2
TGCAGTGCTAGAGATAGGCAGGGGACCGGGGAGCTGTTTTTT
CSARDRQGTGELFF
>many|TRBV10-3|-|TRBJ1-1
TGTGCCATCAGTGAGAGGAAGTCCCAGAACACTGAAGCTTTCTTT
CAISERKSQNTEAFF
>many|TRBV12-3/TRBV12-4|TRBD2|TRBJ2-2
TGTGCCAGCAGTTTGGGGGGAGGGCCTGGAACCGGGGAGCTGTTTTTT
CASSLGGGPGTGELFF
>few|TRBV12-3/TRBV12-4|-|TRBJ1-5
TGTGCCAGCACTCCCGGACATAATCAGCCCCAGCATTTT
CASTPGHNQPQHF
>many|TRBV7-8|TRBD2|TRBJ2-5
TGTGCCAGCAGTCCAGCGGGAGTCATGGAGACCCAGTACTTC
CASSPAGVMETQYF
>many|TRBV28|-|TRBJ2-7
TGTGCCAGTACCGGGACCACCTACGAGCAGTACTTC
CASTGTTYEQYF
>many|TRBV13|-|TRBJ2-7
TGTGCCAGCAGCTCCGGCAGCGGAGGTGGCTCCGTATCCTACGAGCAGTACTTC
CASSSGSGGGSVSYEQYF
>many|TRBV19|-|TRBJ1-5
TGTGCCAGTAGTATCCCCAGCCCTAGCAATCAGCCCCAGCATTTT
CASSIPSPSNQPQHF
>few|TRBV6-1|-|TRBJ1-1
TGTGCCAGCAGTGTAGGGGCGCGGGGCACTGAAGCTTTCTTT
CASSVGARGTEAFF
>many|TRBV7-2|-|TRBJ2-7
TGTGCCAGCAGCTTCGGCCGGGAAAACTACGAGCAGTACTTC
CASSFGRENYEQYF
>many|TRBV20-1|-|TRBJ2-7
TGCAGTGCTAGCTTGGAGAGCTACGAGCAGTACTTC
CSASLESYEQYF
>few|TRBV29-1|-|TRBJ2-7
TGCAGCGTTGAAGATAGGACCCGCTCCTACGAGCAGTACTTC
CSVEDRTRSYEQYF
>many|TRBV19|-|TRBJ1-2
TGTGCCAGTAGTATAGATCTGACGGTCTATGGCTACACCTTC
CASSIDLTVYGYTF
>many|TRBV28|-|TRBJ1-2
TGTGCCAGCAGTTCAGAGAGTTACTATGGCTACACCTTC
CASSSESYYGYTF
>-|TRBV2|-|TRBJ2-7
TGTGCCAGCAGTGATTCTACCCTCAGGGAGGCCAAATACGAGCAGTACTTC
CASSDSTLREAKYEQYF
>few|TRBV4-3|-|TRBJ2-7
TGCGCCAGCAGCCAGGATGTCCGGGACACGTCCTACGAGCAGTACTTC
CASSQDVRDTSYEQYF
>many|TRBV3-1|-|TRBJ2-3
TGTGCCAGCAGCCACTTGTCAGATACGCAGTATTTT
CASSHLSDTQYF
>many|TRBV6-2/TRBV6-3|-|TRBJ1-2
TGTGCCAGCAGTCCTATTCCGGGGAGCTACACCTTC
CASSPIPGSYTF
>many|TRBV30|TRBD1|TRBJ2-7
TGTGCCTGGGACAGGGGACGCGACGAGCAGTACTTC
CAWDRGRDEQYF
>-|TRBV10-2|-|TRBJ2-7
TGCGCCAGCAGTGAGTCCGTGGGGGACGAGCAGTACTTC
CASSESVGDEQYF
>many|TRBV3-1|TRBD1|TRBJ1-5
TGTGCCAGCAGCCGCAGGGGGGACAATCAGCCCCAGCATTTT
CASSRRGDNQPQHF
>-|TRBV10-3|-|TRBJ2-5
TGTGCCATCAGTGGGGCAAAGGGCGAGACCCAGTACTTC
CAISGAKGETQYF